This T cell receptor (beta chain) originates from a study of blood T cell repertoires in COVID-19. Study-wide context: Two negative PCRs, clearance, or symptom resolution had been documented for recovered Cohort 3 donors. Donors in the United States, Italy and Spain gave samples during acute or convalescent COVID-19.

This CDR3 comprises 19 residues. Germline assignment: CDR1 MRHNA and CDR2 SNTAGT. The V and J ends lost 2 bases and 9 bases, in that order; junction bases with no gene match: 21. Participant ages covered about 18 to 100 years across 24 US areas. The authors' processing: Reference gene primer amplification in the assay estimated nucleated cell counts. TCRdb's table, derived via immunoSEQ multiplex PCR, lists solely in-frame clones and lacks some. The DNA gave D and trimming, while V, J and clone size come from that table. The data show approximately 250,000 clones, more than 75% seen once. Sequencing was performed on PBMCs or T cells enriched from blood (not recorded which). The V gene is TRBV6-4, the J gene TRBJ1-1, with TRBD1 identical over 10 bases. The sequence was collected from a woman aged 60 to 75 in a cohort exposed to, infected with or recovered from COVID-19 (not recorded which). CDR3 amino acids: CASSDADRGRQWLPYKAFF. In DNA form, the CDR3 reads TGTGCCAGCAGTGACGCTGACAGGGGGCGGCAGTGGCTGCCCTACAAAGCTTTCTTT.